This T cell receptor beta chain is drawn from a study of cytomegalovirus exposure and HLA in healthy donors. 60 Vbeta and 13 Jbeta primers were used in PCR. Assay: immunoSEQ multiplex PCR; the TCRdb copy retains only in-frame clones and omits some. Of some 110,000 clones in the sample, under 80% were seen once. V was pared by 5 bases and J by 0 bases, with 11 bases between. The CDR3 is 15 amino acids. CDR1 and CDR2 (germline): LNHDA, SQIVND (reference sequence). This clone was found a few times. This receptor was taken from a woman aged 45-65 years in good health and CMV-seropositive. The material sequenced was PBMCs. The V and J genes are TRBV19 and TRBJ2-4; D remains unclear. CDR3 coding DNA: TGTGCCAGTAGTTCGTGGCTCTTAGCCAAAAACATTCAGTACTTC. This gives the protein CASSSWLLAKNIQYF.